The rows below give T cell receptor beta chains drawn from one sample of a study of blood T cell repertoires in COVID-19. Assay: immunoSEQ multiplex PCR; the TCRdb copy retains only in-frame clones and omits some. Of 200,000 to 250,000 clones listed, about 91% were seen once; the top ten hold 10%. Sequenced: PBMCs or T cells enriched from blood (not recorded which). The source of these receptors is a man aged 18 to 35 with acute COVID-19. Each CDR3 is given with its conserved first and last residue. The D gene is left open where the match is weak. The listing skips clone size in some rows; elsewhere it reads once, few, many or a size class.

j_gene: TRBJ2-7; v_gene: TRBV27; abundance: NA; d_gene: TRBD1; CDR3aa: CASSLGTVYEQYF; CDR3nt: TGTGCCAGCAGTTTAGGGACAGTCTACGAGCAGTACTTC
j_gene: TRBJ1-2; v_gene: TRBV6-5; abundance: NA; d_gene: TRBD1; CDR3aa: CASRSGQGFFLGYTF; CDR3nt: TGTGCCAGCAGATCGGGACAGGGGTTTTTTCTTGGCTACACCTTC
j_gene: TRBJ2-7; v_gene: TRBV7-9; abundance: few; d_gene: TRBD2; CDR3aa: CASSLGRMVAGDEQYF; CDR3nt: TGTGCCAGCAGCTTAGGTCGGATGGTAGCGGGGGATGAGCAGTACTTC
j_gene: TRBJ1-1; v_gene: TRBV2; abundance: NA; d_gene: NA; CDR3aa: CASSVTRSRGSGNTEAFF; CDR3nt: TGTGCCAGCAGTGTGACCCGAAGTCGCGGGAGCGGGAACACTGAAGCTTTCTTT
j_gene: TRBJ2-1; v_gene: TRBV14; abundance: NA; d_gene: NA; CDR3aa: CASSQGARVGNNEQFF; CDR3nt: TGTGCCAGCAGCCAAGGGGCCAGGGTGGGTAACAATGAGCAGTTCTTC
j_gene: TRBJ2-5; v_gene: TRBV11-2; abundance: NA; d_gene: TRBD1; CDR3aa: CASRQGASETQYF; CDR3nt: TGTGCCAGCAGACAGGGGGCGTCGGAGACCCAGTACTTC
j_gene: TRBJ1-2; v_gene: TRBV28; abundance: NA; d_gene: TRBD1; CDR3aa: CASSPQTGGFYGYTF; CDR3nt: TGTGCCAGCAGTCCACAGACAGGGGGTTTCTATGGCTACACCTTC
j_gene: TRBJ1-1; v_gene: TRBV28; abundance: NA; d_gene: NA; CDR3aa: CASRPTGYTEAFF; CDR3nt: TGTGCCAGCAGGCCCACAGGGTACACTGAAGCTTTCTTT
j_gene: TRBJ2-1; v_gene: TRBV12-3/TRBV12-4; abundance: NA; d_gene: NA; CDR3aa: CASSALNEQFF; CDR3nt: TGTGCCAGCAGCGCGCTCAATGAGCAGTTCTTC
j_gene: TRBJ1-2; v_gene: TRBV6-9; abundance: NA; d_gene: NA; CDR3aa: CASCKRHYGYTF; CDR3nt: TGTGCCAGCTGTAAGAGGCATTATGGCTACACCTTC
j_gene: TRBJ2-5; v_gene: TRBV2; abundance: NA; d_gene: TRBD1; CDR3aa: CASRWDRGSETQYF; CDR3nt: TGTGCCAGCAGGTGGGACAGGGGGAGCGAGACCCAGTACTTC
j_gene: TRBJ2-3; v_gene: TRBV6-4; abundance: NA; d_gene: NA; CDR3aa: CASSDSWRGDTQYF; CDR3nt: TGTGCCAGCAGTGACTCTTGGAGGGGAGATACGCAGTATTTT
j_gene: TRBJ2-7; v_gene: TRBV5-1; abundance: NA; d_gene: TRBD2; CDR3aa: CASRPGLGIGSSYEQYF; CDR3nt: TGCGCCAGCAGGCCGGGACTAGGAATAGGAAGCTCCTACGAGCAGTACTTC
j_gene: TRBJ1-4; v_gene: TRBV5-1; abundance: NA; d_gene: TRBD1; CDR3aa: CASSSRGLADEKLFF; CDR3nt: TGCGCCAGCAGCTCGAGGGGGCTGGCGGATGAAAAACTGTTTTTT
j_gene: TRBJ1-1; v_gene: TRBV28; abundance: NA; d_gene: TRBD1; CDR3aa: CASSPSDRADTEAFF; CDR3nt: TGTGCCAGCAGCCCCTCGGACAGGGCGGACACTGAAGCTTTCTTT
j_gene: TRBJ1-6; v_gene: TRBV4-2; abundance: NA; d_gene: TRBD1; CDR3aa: CASSQGQGGSPLHF; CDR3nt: TGTGCCAGCAGCCAGGGACAGGGCGGGTCACCCCTCCACTTT
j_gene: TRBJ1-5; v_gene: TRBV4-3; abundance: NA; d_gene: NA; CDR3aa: CASSQAREGQPQHF; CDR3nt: TGCGCCAGCAGCCAAGCCAGGGAGGGTCAGCCCCAGCATTTT
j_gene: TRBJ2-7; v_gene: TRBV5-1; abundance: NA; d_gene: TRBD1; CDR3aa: CASSFGTGNYEQYF; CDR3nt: TGCGCCAGCAGCTTTGGGACAGGTAACTACGAGCAGTACTTC
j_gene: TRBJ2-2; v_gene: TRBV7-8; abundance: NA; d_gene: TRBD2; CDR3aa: CASSLARAGVRGRASGELFF; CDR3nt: TGTGCCAGCAGCTTAGCTAGGGCTGGGGTACGCGGGAGGGCCTCCGGGGAGCTGTTTTTT
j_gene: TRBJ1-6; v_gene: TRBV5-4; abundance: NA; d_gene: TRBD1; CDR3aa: CASSRGQGGSPLHF; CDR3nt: TGTGCCAGCAGCCGTGGACAGGGAGGATCACCCCTCCACTTT
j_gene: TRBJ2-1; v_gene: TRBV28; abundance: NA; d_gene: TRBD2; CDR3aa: CASRGTSGNSYNEQFF; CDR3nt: TGTGCCAGCAGGGGGACTAGCGGGAACTCCTACAATGAGCAGTTCTTC
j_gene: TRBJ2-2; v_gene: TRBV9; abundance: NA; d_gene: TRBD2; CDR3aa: CASSGGLGRAGELFF; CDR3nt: TGTGCCAGCAGCGGAGGACTGGGGAGGGCCGGGGAGCTGTTTTTT
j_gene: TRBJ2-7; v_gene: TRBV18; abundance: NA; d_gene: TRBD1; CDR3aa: CASSPLGTGRNYEQYF; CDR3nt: TGTGCCAGCTCACCACTGGGGACAGGGAGAAACTACGAGCAGTACTTC
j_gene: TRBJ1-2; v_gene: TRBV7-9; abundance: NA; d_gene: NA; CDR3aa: CASSPGQTNYGYTF; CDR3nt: TGTGCCAGCAGCCCCGGACAGACTAACTATGGCTACACCTTC
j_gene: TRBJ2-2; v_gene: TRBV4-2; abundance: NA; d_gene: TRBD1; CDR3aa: CASSPETGDTGELFF; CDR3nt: TGTGCCAGCAGCCCCGAGACAGGGGACACCGGGGAGCTGTTTTTT
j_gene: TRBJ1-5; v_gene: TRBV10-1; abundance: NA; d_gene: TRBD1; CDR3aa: CARGGQGVYSNQPQHF; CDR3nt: TGCGCCAGGGGGGGACAGGGGGTTTATAGCAATCAGCCCCAGCATTTT
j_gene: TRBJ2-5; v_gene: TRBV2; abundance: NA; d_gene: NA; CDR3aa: CASSGFWVKQDQETQYF; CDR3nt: TGTGCCAGCAGTGGATTCTGGGTAAAACAGGACCAAGAGACCCAGTACTTC
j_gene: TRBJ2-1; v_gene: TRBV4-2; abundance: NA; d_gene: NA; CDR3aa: CASSQDPAGSYNEQFF; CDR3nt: TGTGCCAGCAGCCAAGATCCAGCGGGCTCCTACAATGAGCAGTTCTTC
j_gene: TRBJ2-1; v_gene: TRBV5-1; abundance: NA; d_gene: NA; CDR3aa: CASSLSGFNNEQFF; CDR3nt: TGCGCCAGCAGCTTGTCAGGGTTCAACAATGAGCAGTTCTTC
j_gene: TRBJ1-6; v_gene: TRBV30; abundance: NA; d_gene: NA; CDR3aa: CAWTGTWGSPLHF; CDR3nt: TGTGCCTGGACCGGGACATGGGGTTCACCCCTCCACTTT
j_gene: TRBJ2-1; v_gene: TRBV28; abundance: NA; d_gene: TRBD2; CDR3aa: CASRTPQTSSQFF; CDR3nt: TGTGCCAGCAGGACCCCACAGACTAGCTCGCAGTTCTTC
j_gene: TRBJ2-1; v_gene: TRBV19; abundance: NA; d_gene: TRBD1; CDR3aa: CASTDRQGPSSNEQFF; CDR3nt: TGTGCCAGTACCGACCGACAGGGTCCTAGTTCCAATGAGCAGTTCTTC
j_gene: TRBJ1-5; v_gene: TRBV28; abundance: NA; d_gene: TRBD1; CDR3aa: CAGQTGGNQPQHF; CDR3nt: TGTGCCGGCCAGACAGGGGGCAATCAGCCCCAGCATTTT
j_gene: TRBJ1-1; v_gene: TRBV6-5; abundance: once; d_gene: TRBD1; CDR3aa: CASSHGQVGQTFF; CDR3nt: TGTGCCAGCAGCCACGGACAGGTGGGCCAGACTTTCTTT
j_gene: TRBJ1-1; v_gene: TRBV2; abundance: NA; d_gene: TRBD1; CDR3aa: CASRPQGMNTEAFF; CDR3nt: TGTGCCAGCAGGCCACAGGGGATGAACACTGAAGCTTTCTTT
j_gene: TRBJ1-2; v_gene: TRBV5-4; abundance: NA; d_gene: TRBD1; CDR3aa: CASRTGTGVNYGYTF; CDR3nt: TGTGCCAGCAGAACCGGGACAGGGGTTAACTATGGCTACACCTTC
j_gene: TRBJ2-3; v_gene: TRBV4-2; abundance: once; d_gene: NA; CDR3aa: CASSQEGPGSTDTQYF; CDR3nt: TGTGCCAGCAGCCAAGAAGGCCCAGGTAGCACAGATACGCAGTATTTT
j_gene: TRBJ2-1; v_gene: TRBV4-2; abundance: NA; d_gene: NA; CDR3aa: CASSMDYPTDYNEQFF; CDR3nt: TGTGCCAGCAGCATGGACTACCCCACCGATTACAATGAGCAGTTCTTC
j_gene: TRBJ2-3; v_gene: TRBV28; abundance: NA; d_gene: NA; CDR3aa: CASSLPFSGTQYF; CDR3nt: TGTGCCAGCAGTTTACCTTTCTCCGGTACGCAGTATTTT
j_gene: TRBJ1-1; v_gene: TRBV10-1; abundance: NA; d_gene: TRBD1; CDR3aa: CASSPNYRGRGNTEAFF; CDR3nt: TGCGCCAGCTCCCCCAACTACAGGGGGCGGGGGAACACTGAAGCTTTCTTT
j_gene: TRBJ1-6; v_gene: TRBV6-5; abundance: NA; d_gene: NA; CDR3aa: CASSYSMDSNYSPLHF; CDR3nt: TGTGCCAGCAGTTACTCCATGGACAGTAATTATTCACCCCTCCACTTT
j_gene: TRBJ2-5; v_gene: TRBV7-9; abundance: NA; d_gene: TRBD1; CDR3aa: CASSSVQGARETQYF; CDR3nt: TGTGCCAGCAGCTCCGTACAGGGGGCGCGGGAGACCCAGTACTTC
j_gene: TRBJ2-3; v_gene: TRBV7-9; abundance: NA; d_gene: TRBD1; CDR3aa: CASSLKTGSDGDTQYF; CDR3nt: TGTGCCAGCAGCTTAAAGACAGGGTCTGATGGAGATACGCAGTATTTT